This T cell receptor beta chain comes out of a study of vaccination and CD4 T cells after COVID-19. Sequence data for DNA of cultured CD4+ T cells were generated by the Oncomine TCR Beta short-read assay. Using its own MiXCR run on the PCR reads, TCRdb lists one record per CDR3 protein. The table includes about 16,000 distinct CDR3 sequences, roughly 52% detected once. For this clonotype: Its antigen is currently unknown.

V trimming: 4 bases; J trimming: 3 bases; junction bases outside the gene matches: 2. The CDR3 sequence is 15 residues long. Germline CDR1 is MNHNS and CDR2 is SASEGT. Sample treatment: approximately 10-day PBMC culture with coronavirus spike peptide pools or control peptides (ViraFEST assay). Sequenced material: CD4+ T cells from blood, cultured in vitro, taken before SARS-CoV-2 vaccination. The TCR was taken from a human donor who had recovered from COVID-19. The chain uses TRBV6-1 and TRBJ2-2, with 10 bases lining up with TRBD1. CDR3 sequence (DNA): TGTGCCAGCAGTGCCGGGACAGGGGACACCGGGGAGCTGTTTTTT. Protein product: CASSAGTGDTGELFF.